The rows below give T cell receptor beta chains drawn from one sample of a study of blood T cell repertoires in COVID-19. TCRdb keeps only in-frame clones here, not all; method: immunoSEQ multiplex PCR. The table records approximately 250,000 clones, roughly 90% of them present only once. The sequenced sample consisted of PBMCs or T cells enriched from blood (not recorded which). All receptors derive from a man between 40 and 49 years old who had been exposed to COVID-19. Each CDR3 is given with its conserved first and last residue. The D gene is left open where the match is weak.

j_gene,d_gene,v_gene,CDR3aa
TRBJ2-3,.,TRBV24-1,CATSARDTQYF
TRBJ1-1,.,TRBV4-3,CASSQDRASNTEAFF
TRBJ2-4,.,TRBV5-4,CASSHSDIQYF
TRBJ2-3,TRBD2,TRBV7-2,CASSIPLGGGPSDTQYF
TRBJ2-1,TRBD2,TRBV7-3,CASSLNSGRALAYNEQFF
TRBJ2-7,.,TRBV15,CATSRDRYGGKDEQYF
TRBJ1-2,.,TRBV29-1,CSVEDPNWGANYGYTF
TRBJ1-2,.,TRBV12-3/TRBV12-4,CASSFGQNYGYTF
TRBJ2-7,TRBD1,TRBV27,CASSMDRAYEQYF
TRBJ1-2,TRBD1,TRBV19,CASSPGTGAGYTF
TRBJ1-2,.,TRBV28,CASSFPLNYGYTF
TRBJ2-5,TRBD2,TRBV7-8,CASSLAPAGIQETQYF
TRBJ1-2,.,TRBV7-9,CASSLTSPEGGYTF
TRBJ2-1,TRBD2,TRBV27,CASNLAGVIGHEQFF
TRBJ2-7,.,TRBV7-9,CASSFADTYEQYF
TRBJ2-5,TRBD2,TRBV7-7,CASSFGGYETQYF
TRBJ1-5,TRBD1,TRBV6-5,CASRTGQGAGQPQHF
TRBJ2-7,TRBD2,TRBV4-3,CASSQGYLAGGPGEQYF
TRBJ2-2,.,TRBV19,CASSIQENTGELFF
TRBJ1-1,.,TRBV30,CAWSPWHTEAFF
TRBJ1-2,.,TRBV29-1,CSVGTGTNYGYTF
TRBJ2-5,.,TRBV19,CASSISLVQETQYF
TRBJ2-2,TRBD2,TRBV9,CASSHHSSGGNTGELFF
TRBJ1-3,.,TRBV19,CASSISAGNTIYF
TRBJ2-1,.,TRBV5-4,CASSQLGLEQFF
TRBJ2-7,TRBD1,TRBV5-1,CASSPKTPGQGAYEQYF
TRBJ2-7,TRBD2,TRBV3-1/TRBV3-2,CASSQETPSGRDWTEQYF
TRBJ2-3,TRBD2,TRBV7-6,CASSLGLAGYSSTDTQYF
TRBJ1-1,.,TRBV27,CASRSTAITEAFF
TRBJ2-1,.,TRBV29-1,CSVEPAKRSSYNEQFF
TRBJ2-7,TRBD2,TRBV11-2,CASSLVAASGIYEQYF
TRBJ1-2,.,TRBV13,CASSSTDQGSLYGYTF
TRBJ2-2,TRBD2,TRBV6-5,CASRTSGDTGELFF
TRBJ2-1,.,TRBV5-3,CARSSPGWHRVDDEQFF
TRBJ2-2,.,TRBV18,CASSPWVAGSNTGELFF
TRBJ1-5,TRBD1,TRBV28,CASSPRQGHQPQHF
TRBJ2-1,.,TRBV7-9,CASSPPASVTNEQFF
TRBJ2-3,TRBD1,TRBV28,CASSSGTGWDTQYF
TRBJ2-3,.,TRBV24-1,CATSDRNYREQDTQYF
TRBJ1-2,.,TRBV19,CASRPADSRYGYTF
TRBJ2-1,.,TRBV19,CASSISSREPYNEQFF
TRBJ2-3,TRBD1,TRBV7-2,CASSPVGQGLDTQYF
TRBJ1-2,TRBD1,TRBV6-5,CASSYGTGGAGYGYTF
TRBJ2-5,.,TRBV30,CAWTYSAEETQYF
TRBJ1-2,.,TRBV2,CASSGVTGQGGYTF
TRBJ2-7,TRBD1,TRBV28,CASSRRDRGYEQYF
TRBJ2-3,TRBD2,TRBV27,CASSSAGAGDTQYF
TRBJ2-7,TRBD1,TRBV4-1,CASSQRQGAREQYF
TRBJ2-2,.,TRBV6-5,CASSHRPTNTGELFF
TRBJ2-1,TRBD2,TRBV24-1,CATSDPQLAGVNEQFF
TRBJ1-1,.,TRBV5-1,CASSFREPHTEAFF
TRBJ1-5,.,TRBV27,CASSLRVGNQPQHF
TRBJ1-2,.,TRBV7-3,CASSRGQGSHGYTF
TRBJ2-3,.,TRBV12-3/TRBV12-4,CASRKLSPDTQYF
TRBJ1-2,TRBD1,TRBV18,CASSPGTGLNGYTF
TRBJ2-1,.,TRBV28,CASSLISPGMNEQFF
TRBJ1-5,.,TRBV19,CATRGSNQPQHF
TRBJ2-7,TRBD1,TRBV7-9,CASSLALGQGVFRYEQYF
TRBJ2-1,TRBD2,TRBV5-1,CASSPGTSGTYNEQFF
TRBJ1-1,TRBD1,TRBV5-1,CASSLAGGGTEAFF